These 4 T cell receptor beta chains share one sample of origin, sequenced in a study of T-cell memory formation after mild COVID-19. TCRdb analysed the 5' RACE reads with MiXCR anew, one entry per CDR3 protein. The repertoire consists of about 290,000 distinct CDR3 sequences, with about 16% occurring once and the leading ten covering roughly a fifth. The sample was PBMCs or a T cell subset sorted from them (not recorded which). These receptors were obtained from a man between 18 and 29 years old who had mild COVID-19 (a few samples of this study predate the infection). Cell type and time point are not known.

Many counts were recorded for this clonotype. V usage is TRBV20-1 and J usage is TRBJ2-1; D remains unclear. CDR1 is DFQATT, CDR2 SNEGSKA, per germline (reference sequence). CDR3 size: 12 residues. Trimming took 1 base from V and 6 from J, leaving 7 bases between them. The CDR3 spells CSARGWGNEQFF. CDR3 DNA: TGCAGTGCTAGAGGGTGGGGCAATGAGCAGTTCTTC.

The chain carries TRBV20-1 and TRBJ2-2, with D perhaps TRBD1 or TRBD2 (6 bases each). Germline CDR1 is DFQATT and CDR2 is SNEGSKA (reference sequence). V lost 5 bases and J 6 bases, leaving 16 bases between the germline ends. The CDR3 extends over 14 amino acids. In DNA, the CDR3 is TGCAGTGCTGAGACTTGGGGGGCGGCCGGGGAGCTGTTTTTT. Amino acid sequence: CSAETWGAAGELFF.

This clonotype was counted at least ten times. The chain couples TRBV11-2 to TRBJ1-4; possible D gene TRBD1, 5 bases. The CDR3 contains 15 residues. Deletions cut 3 bases from V and 0 bases from J, with 8 bases between. Germline CDR1 and CDR2: SGHAT and FQNNGV. Written as DNA, the CDR3 is TGTGCCAGCAGCTTGAGGGGTGCAACTAATGAAAAACTGTTTTTT. Translated, it gives CASSLRGATNEKLFF. The complete variable domain, with remaining parts taken from reference TRBV11-2 and TRBJ1-4, reads EAGVAQSPRYKIIEKRQSVAFWCNPISGHATLYWYQQILGQGPKLLIQFQNNGVVDDSQLPKDRFSAERLKGVDSTLKIQPAKLEDSAVYLCASSLRGATNEKLFFGSGTQLSVL.

This clonotype turned up a few times. The chain combines TRBV7-3 with TRBJ2-7; D is perhaps TRBD2 (6 bases). With 4 bases removed from V and 6 bases from J, the gap between germline ends came to 19 bases. Per germline, CDR1 SGHTA and CDR2 FQGTGA. The CDR3 consists of 15 residues. As DNA, the CDR3 is TGTGCCAGCAGCTCCTCCGTACGGGGGAAGGGCGAGCAGTACTTC. Translated, it gives CASSSSVRGKGEQYF.